The 21 T cell receptor beta chains below come from one sample, sequenced in a study of OX40 agonist ivuxolimab in advanced cancers. Some clones are missing from TCRdb's copy, which holds only in-frame ones; the method was immunoSEQ multiplex PCR. The sample consists of approximately 54,000 clones, around 93% of them appearing once. Material: CD4+ or CD8+ T cells sorted from blood, obtained in a trial of the OX40 agonist ivuxolimab. The receptors shown here come from an adult with an advanced solid tumor such as melanoma, head and neck, liver or kidney cancer.

The chain uses TRBV30 and TRBJ1-2; TRBD1 might be the D (5 bases). The CDR3 is 12 amino acids. V was trimmed by 2 bases and J by 2 bases, leaving 6 bases between them. In germline, CDR1 is GTSNPN, CDR2 SVGIG (reference sequence). The CDR3 sequence is CAWSQGNYGYTF. DNA of the CDR3: TGTGCCTGGAGTCAGGGCAACTATGGCTACACCTTC.

This clone was seen only once. The chain joins TRBV7-9 to TRBJ1-4; D perhaps matches TRBD1 (6 bases). The V gene's germline CDR1 is SEHNR and CDR2 FQNEAQ (reference sequence). Trimming took 8 bases from V and 5 from J, leaving 15 bases between them. The CDR3 runs to 14 residues. CDR3: CASCPQGPNEKLFF. The CDR3 region has the DNA TGTGCCAGCTGCCCACAGGGCCCAAATGAAAAACTGTTTTTT.

The chain employs TRBV9 and TRBJ2-1; TRBD2 matches at 11 bases. The V segment lost 5 bases and the J segment 6 bases; nucleotides outside the gene matches: 7. The CDR3 is 15 amino acids. Germline V gene data show CDR1 as SGDLS and CDR2 as YYNGEE. In nucleotides, the CDR3 is TGTGCCAGCAGGGATCTAGCGGGAGGCGTCAATGAGCAGTTCTTC. Translation gives CASRDLAGGVNEQFF.

CDR3 protein: CASSLDGGYNEQFF. As DNA, the CDR3 is TGTGCCAGCAGCTTAGATGGTGGATACAATGAGCAGTTCTTC. The rearrangement links TRBV7-9 to TRBJ2-1, with D unclear. The CDR3 runs to 14 residues. Trimming took 1 base from V and 4 from J, leaving 8 bases between them. Germline V gene data show CDR1 as SEHNR and CDR2 as FQNEAQ (reference sequence). Variable domain in full (rest from reference TRBV7-9 and TRBJ2-1): DTGVSQNPRHKITKRGQNVTFRCDPISEHNRLYWYRQTLGQGPEFLTYFQNEAQLEKSRLLSDRFSAERPKGSFSTLEIQRTEQGDSAMYLCASSLDGGYNEQFFGPGTRLTVL.

V and J are TRBV28 and TRBJ1-4; D is unresolved. CDR3 length equals 15 residues. Germline V lookup: CDR1 MDHEN, CDR2 SYDVKM. Trimming pared 4 bases from V and 3 bases from J, leaving 12 bases between. CDR3 region: CASSSIPGPNEKLFF. CDR3 bases: TGTGCCAGCAGTTCCATACCGGGTCCTAATGAAAAACTGTTTTTT.

The CDR3 DNA is TGCGCCAGCAGCCAAGGAGGAACTAAGAACAATGAGCAGTTCTTC. Translation: CASSQGGTKNNEQFF. The chain uses TRBV4-1 and TRBJ2-1; D is unclear. CDR1 is MGHRA, CDR2 YSYEKL, per germline. The CDR3 covers 15 residues. V lost 1 base, J lost 5 bases, and 12 bases lay in between.

The chain carries TRBV7-9 and TRBJ2-1, with TRBD1 matching over 12 bases. The junction had 10 bases not matched to a gene; V was cut back by 4 bases and J by 0 bases. Germline values: CDR1 SEHNR, CDR2 FQNEAQ (reference sequence). The CDR3 covers 19 residues. In nucleotides, the CDR3 is TGTGCCAGCAGCTCCCCGGGACAGGGGGCTCTTTTCTCCTACAATGAGCAGTTCTTC. It is translated as CASSSPGQGALFSYNEQFF.

A remark on this clone: One junction end does not reproduce the germline sequence, and a read error may be involved. This chain joins TRBV14 and TRBJ2-7; tentatively, D is TRBD1 (6 bases). Germline assignment: CDR1 SGHDN and CDR2 FVKESK. The CDR3 runs to 13 residues. CDR3 in DNA: TGTGCCAGCGGCCAGGACCAGGGGAACGAGCAGTACTTC. Translating gives CASGQDQGNEQYF.

The chain is built from TRBV13 and TRBJ1-4; D gene uncertain. V was clipped by 6 bases and J by 4 bases, with 12 bases between them. The CDR3 sequence is 14 residues long. Germline CDR1 reads PRHDT; CDR2 reads FYEKMQ (reference sequence). CDR3 coding DNA: TGTGCCAGCAGGGAGGGCTGGAATAATGAAAAACTGTTTTTT. Its protein product is CASREGWNNEKLFF.

The chain links TRBV7-6 to TRBJ2-7; TRBD1 is a possible D gene (7 bases). This CDR3 spans 14 amino acids. Germline CDR1 reads SGHVS; CDR2 reads FNYEAQ. The V end was cut by 5 bases, the J end by 5 bases, with 16 bases between. This CDR3 is CASSLSGGKDEQYF. DNA of the CDR3: TGTGCCAGCAGCCTCTCAGGGGGGAAAGACGAGCAGTACTTC.

CDR3 loop: CASSIYSRSTDTQYF. Here the CDR3 DNA reads TGTGCCAGTAGTATATATTCCAGGAGCACAGATACGCAGTATTTT. This sequence joins TRBV19 and TRBJ2-3; D gene uncertain. This CDR3 is 15 amino acids long. Looked up from germline, CDR1 is LNHDA and CDR2 is SQIVND (reference sequence). Trimming left V 2 bases short and J 0 bases short, with 9 bases between.

This chain's CDR3 is CASSPSGINTDTQYF. The CDR3 region has the DNA TGTGCCAGCAGCCCTAGCGGGATTAACACAGATACGCAGTATTTT. The chain links TRBV7-3 to TRBJ2-3; 9 bases agree with TRBD2. The germline gives CDR1 SGHTA, CDR2 FQGTGA. The CDR3 totals 15 residues. Trimming took 5 bases from V and 2 from J; bases not matched to a gene: 5.

This chain joins TRBV5-6 and TRBJ2-5; TRBD2 is a possible D gene (6 bases). CDR3 length: 14 amino acids. CDR1 is SGHDT and CDR2 is YYEEEE in the germline V gene. V lost 1 base and J 5 bases, leaving 12 bases between the germline ends. CDR3 protein: CASSLSGGWETQYF. In nucleotides, the CDR3 is TGTGCCAGCAGCTTGTCTGGGGGGTGGGAGACCCAGTACTTC.

The CDR3 DNA follows: TGTGCCAGCAGCTTGGGTGTCACTCAGGCTGAAGCTTTCTTT. Translation gives CASSLGVTQAEAFF. The rearrangement links TRBV5-6 to TRBJ1-1; D is undetermined. This CDR3 is built from 14 residues. Germline lookup yields CDR1 SGHDT and CDR2 YYEEEE. V lost 0 bases to trimming and J lost 6 bases, with 12 bases between them. Combining the CDR3 with reference TRBV5-6 and TRBJ1-1 gives the whole variable domain DAGVTQSPTHLIKTRGQQVTLRCSPKSGHDTVSWYQQALGQGPQFIFQYYEEEERQRGNFPDRFSGHQFPNYSSELNVNALLLGDSALYLCASSLGVTQAEAFFGQGTRLTVV.

The V call is TRBV5-5, the J call TRBJ2-7, with TRBD1 matching over 7 bases. CDR3 length: 15 amino acids. Unmatched junction bases numbered 6, after V lost 1 base and J lost 2 bases. Per the germline V gene, CDR1 is SGHKS and CDR2 is YYEKEE (reference sequence). CDR3 sequence: CASSLRTGFTYEQYF. Written as DNA, the CDR3 is TGTGCCAGCAGCTTGCGGACAGGTTTCACCTACGAGCAGTACTTC.

The chain links TRBV5-1 to TRBJ2-7; weak D call: TRBD2 (5 bases). Germline V gene lookup returns CDR1 SGHRS and CDR2 YFSETQ. V was trimmed by 5 bases and J by 5 bases, leaving 11 bases between them. The CDR3 length is 12 residues. The CDR3 DNA sequence: TGCGCCAGCAGGCAATCCGGGGACGAGCAGTACTTC. It encodes CASRQSGDEQYF.

This clone was seen a single time. The chain links TRBV7-9 to TRBJ2-1; perhaps TRBD2 as D (5 bases). The CDR3 totals 15 residues. From germline, CDR1 is SEHNR and CDR2 FQNEAQ (reference sequence). Between the trimmed V and J ends, which lost 7 bases and 1 base, there was a span of 14 bases. CDR3 sequence (DNA): TGTGCCAGCACCGGAGAGGGTCGGTCCTACAATGAGCAGTTCTTC. Translating gives CASTGEGRSYNEQFF.

This chain links TRBV15 with TRBJ2-3; D is possibly TRBD1 or TRBD2 (5 bases each). The CDR3 has 19 residues. V lost 0 bases and J 1 base, leaving 20 bases between the germline ends. Germline values: CDR1 LNHNV, CDR2 YYDKDF (reference sequence). The chain's CDR3 is CATSRDYEGMVTGTDTQYF. As DNA, the CDR3 is TGTGCCACCAGCAGAGATTATGAGGGGATGGTGACTGGCACAGATACGCAGTATTTT.

The V and J genes are TRBV28 and TRBJ1-2; a possible D gene is TRBD1 (6 bases). The CDR3 has 14 amino acids. Per germline, CDR1 MDHEN and CDR2 SYDVKM. The V end was cut by 5 bases, the J end by 3 bases, with 13 bases between. The CDR3 region has the DNA TGTGCCAGCAGTGATACAGGGCAATACTATGGCTACACCTTC. This gives the protein CASSDTGQYYGYTF.

J is TRBJ2-7 and V is TRBV11-2, with D hard to call. Trimming left V 0 bases short and J 0 bases short, with 0 bases between. Germline V CDR1 and CDR2: SGHAT, FQNNGV. The CDR3 runs 12 residues. The CDR3, as DNA: TGTGCCAGCAGCTTAGACTCCTACGAGCAGTACTTC. It codes for CASSLDSYEQYF. Full variable domain (rest looked up from reference TRBV11-2 and TRBJ2-7): EAGVAQSPRYKIIEKRQSVAFWCNPISGHATLYWYQQILGQGPKLLIQFQNNGVVDDSQLPKDRFSAERLKGVDSTLKIQPAKLEDSAVYLCASSLDSYEQYFGPGTRLTVT.

The chain is built from TRBV4-1 and TRBJ1-1, with 11 bases aligning to TRBD1. In germline, CDR1 is MGHRA, CDR2 YSYEKL. V shed 4 bases, J shed 7 bases, and the junction held 11 bases outside the gene matches. The CDR3 consists of 16 residues. The CDR3 is CASSPLDRGPMGEAFF. CDR3 DNA sequence: TGCGCCAGCAGCCCCTTGGACAGGGGGCCAATGGGTGAAGCTTTCTTT.